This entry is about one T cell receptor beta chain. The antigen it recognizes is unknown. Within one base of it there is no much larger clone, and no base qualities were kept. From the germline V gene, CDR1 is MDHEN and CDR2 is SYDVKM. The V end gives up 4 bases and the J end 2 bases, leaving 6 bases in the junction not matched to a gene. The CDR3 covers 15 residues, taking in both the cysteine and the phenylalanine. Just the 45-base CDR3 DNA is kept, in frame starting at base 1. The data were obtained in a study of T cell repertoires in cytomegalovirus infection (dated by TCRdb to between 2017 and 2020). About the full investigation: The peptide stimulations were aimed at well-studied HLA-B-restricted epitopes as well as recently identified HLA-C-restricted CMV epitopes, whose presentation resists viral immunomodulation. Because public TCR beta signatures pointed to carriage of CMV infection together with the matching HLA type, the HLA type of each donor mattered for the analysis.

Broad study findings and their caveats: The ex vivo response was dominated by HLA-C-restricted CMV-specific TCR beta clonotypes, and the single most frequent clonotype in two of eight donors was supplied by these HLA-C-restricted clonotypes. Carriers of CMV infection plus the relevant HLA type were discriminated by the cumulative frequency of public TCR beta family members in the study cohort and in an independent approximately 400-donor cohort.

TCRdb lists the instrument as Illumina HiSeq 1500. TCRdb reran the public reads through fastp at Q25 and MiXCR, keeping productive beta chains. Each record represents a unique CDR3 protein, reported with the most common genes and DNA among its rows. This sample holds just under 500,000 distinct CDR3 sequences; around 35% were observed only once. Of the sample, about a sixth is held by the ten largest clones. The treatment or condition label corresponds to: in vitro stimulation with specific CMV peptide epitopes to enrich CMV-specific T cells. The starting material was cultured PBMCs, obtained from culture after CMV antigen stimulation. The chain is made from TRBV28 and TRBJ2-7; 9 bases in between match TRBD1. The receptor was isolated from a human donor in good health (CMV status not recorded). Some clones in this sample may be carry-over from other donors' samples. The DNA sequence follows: TGTGCCAGCAGTTCCCCCGGACAGGGGCCCTACGAGCAGTACTTC. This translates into CASSSPGQGPYEQYF.